The present T cell receptor (beta chain) was sequenced within a study of blood T cell repertoires in COVID-19. TCRdb's copy holds only in-frame clones and misses some; the assay was immunoSEQ multiplex PCR. The table shows hundreds of thousands of clones, with more than 75% occurring only once. The germline gives CDR1 LNHDA, CDR2 SQIVND (reference sequence). J gave up 1 base and V 4 bases, and 2 bases lay outside the gene matches. The CDR3 is 15 amino acids. The specimen sequenced was PBMCs or T cells enriched from blood (not recorded which). The chain couples TRBV19 to TRBJ2-1; 9 bases are shared with TRBD2. The clonotype comes from a man younger than 35 who had recovered from COVID-19. In DNA, the CDR3 is TGTGCCAGTAGTAGACTAGCGGATTCCTACAATGAGCAGTTCTTC. Translated: CASSRLADSYNEQFF.